The clone carrying this TCR beta chain has only a few counts. Its cognate antigen is unknown. The data were obtained in a study of T-cell memory formation after mild COVID-19. TCRdb called the 5' RACE reads again in MiXCR, with one record for every CDR3 protein. The data contain around 400,000 distinct CDR3 sequences, less than 25% of them singletons. Trimming at V came to 3 bases and at J to 5 bases, leaving 9 bases not matched to a gene. This CDR3 is 16 amino acids long. CDR1 is SGDLS, CDR2 YYNGEE, per germline. Overall study results and limits: Some clones that responded turned up in pre-infection memory, which suggests that cross-reactive memory joined in. Clones that contracted from day 15 to 85 had balanced CD4/CD8; later expanders were CD4+ biased.

The sequence was obtained from an adult woman who had mild COVID-19 (a few samples of this study predate the infection). Cell type and time point are not known. The gene calls are TRBV9 and TRBJ2-1; 9 bases fit TRBD1. Sequenced sample: PBMCs or a T cell subset sorted from them (not recorded which). CDR3 sequence reads: CASSGYRGRGHNEQFF. The CDR3, as DNA: TGTGCCAGCAGCGGATACAGGGGGCGGGGACACAATGAGCAGTTCTTC.